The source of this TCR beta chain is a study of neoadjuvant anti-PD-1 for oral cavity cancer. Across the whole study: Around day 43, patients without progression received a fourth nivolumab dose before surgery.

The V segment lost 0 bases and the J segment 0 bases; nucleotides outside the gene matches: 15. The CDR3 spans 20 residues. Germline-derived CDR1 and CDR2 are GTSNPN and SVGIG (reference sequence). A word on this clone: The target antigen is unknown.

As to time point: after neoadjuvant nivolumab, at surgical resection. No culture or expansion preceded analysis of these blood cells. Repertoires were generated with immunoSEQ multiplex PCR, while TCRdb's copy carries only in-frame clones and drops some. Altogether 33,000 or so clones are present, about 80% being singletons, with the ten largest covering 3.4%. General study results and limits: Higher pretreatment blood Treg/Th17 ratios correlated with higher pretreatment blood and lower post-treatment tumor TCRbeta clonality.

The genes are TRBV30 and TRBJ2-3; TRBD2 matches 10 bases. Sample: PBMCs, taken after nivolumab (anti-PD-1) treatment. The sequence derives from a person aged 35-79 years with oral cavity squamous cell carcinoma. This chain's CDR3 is CAWSVEYSLAGDISTDTQYF. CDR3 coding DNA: TGTGCCTGGAGTGTTGAGTATAGTCTAGCGGGGGATATTAGCACAGATACGCAGTATTTT.